The 27 T cell receptor beta chains in this list originate from one sample, sequenced in a study of OX40 agonist ivuxolimab in advanced cancers. Sequenced by immunoSEQ multiplex PCR; TCRdb stores in-frame clones only, minus some. The sample includes tens of thousands of clones, roughly 88% of them seen just once. The material sequenced was CD4+ or CD8+ T cells sorted from blood, taken in a trial of the OX40 agonist ivuxolimab. Receptor source: an adult with an advanced solid tumor such as melanoma, head and neck, liver or kidney cancer.

The chain joins TRBV5-5 to TRBJ2-7; D could derive from TRBD1 or TRBD2 (5 bases each). From germline, CDR1 is SGHKS and CDR2 YYEKEE (reference sequence). V lost 7 bases and J lost 0, with 14 bases in between. This CDR3 region has 14 residues. For the CDR3, the DNA is TGTGCCAGCGCCTCCGGGACGGGCTCCTACGAGCAGTACTTC. It yields the protein CASASGTGSYEQYF.

This sequence joins TRBV9 and TRBJ2-1, with 10 bases fitting TRBD2. Trimming took 4 bases from V and 5 from J; bases not matched to a gene: 6. CDR3 length: 15 amino acids. Germline CDR1 and CDR2: SGDLS and YYNGEE. CDR3 sequence reads: CASSTRTSGNNEQFF. CDR3 sequence (DNA): TGTGCCAGCAGCACGCGGACTAGCGGAAACAATGAGCAGTTCTTC.

This clone has just one count. The rearrangement links TRBV14 to TRBJ2-2; D perhaps matches TRBD1 (6 bases). The CDR3 consists of 16 residues. CDR1 SGHDN and CDR2 FVKESK come from the germline V gene. Trimming removed 4 bases from V and 6 bases from J, with 18 bases in between. The CDR3 DNA reads as TGTGCCAGCAGCCGGGTCGGTTGGGGGCTCCCCGGGGAGCTGTTTTTT. Protein sequence: CASSRVGWGLPGELFF. The full variable domain, in which reference TRBV14 and TRBJ2-2 provide the parts outside the CDR3, is EAGVTQFPSHSVIEKGQTVTLRCDPISGHDNLYWYRRVMGKEIKFLLHFVKESKQDESGMPNNRFLAERTGGTYSTLKVQPAELEDSGVYFCASSRVGWGLPGELFFGEGSRLTVL.

The genes are TRBV7-9 and TRBJ2-7; 9 bases agree with TRBD2. The germline V gene has CDR1 SEHNR and CDR2 FQNEAQ (reference sequence). This CDR3 contains 14 residues. J was trimmed by 1 base and V by 5 bases; bases with no gene match: 3. The CDR3 is CASSRSGSSYEQYF. As DNA, the CDR3 is TGTGCCAGCAGCCGTAGCGGGAGTTCCTACGAGCAGTACTTC.

This clone occurred once. The chain carries TRBV9 and TRBJ2-1, with 9 bases aligning to TRBD2. Germline CDR1 is SGDLS and CDR2 is YYNGEE. V was clipped by 3 bases and J by 3 bases; unmatched bases: 4. This CDR3 contains 15 residues. The CDR3 bases are TGTGCCAGCAGCGAGACTAGCGGAGGCTACAATGAGCAGTTCTTC. This encodes CASSETSGGYNEQFF. The entire variable domain, with the rest obtained from reference TRBV9 and TRBJ2-1, is as follows: DSGVTQTPKHLITATGQRVTLRCSPRSGDLSVYWYQQSLDQGLQFLIQYYNGEERAKGNILERFSAQQFPDLHSELNLSSLELGDSALYFCASSETSGGYNEQFFGPGTRLTVL.

The sample holds one count of this clone. The DNA for the CDR3 is TGCGCCAGCAGCCAACTTACAACGACGGGGGAGCTGTTTTTT. Its protein product is CASSQLTTTGELFF. This chain joins TRBV4-3 and TRBJ2-2, with D uncertain. The CDR3 loop spans 14 amino acids. Germline V gene sequence: CDR1 LGHNA, CDR2 YSLEER. V was cut by 2 bases and J by 8 bases, with 12 bases left in between.

The chain has TRBV2 and TRBJ2-1; perhaps TRBD2 as D (5 bases). CDR1 is SNHLY, CDR2 FYNNEI, per germline. This CDR3 contains 14 residues. Trimming took 2 bases from V and 3 from J, leaving 8 bases between them. The CDR3 is CASSESAGYNEQFF. The CDR3 bases are TGTGCCAGCAGTGAATCGGCGGGCTACAATGAGCAGTTCTTC.

The chain links TRBV7-6 to TRBJ1-1; D may be TRBD1 (6 bases). The ends were cut back, 2 bases at V and 5 bases at J, with 15 bases in the middle. Looked up from germline, CDR1 is SGHVS and CDR2 is FNYEAQ. The CDR3 consists of 15 residues. The CDR3 reads CASSLNSGAGTEAFF. The CDR3 region has the DNA TGTGCCAGCAGCTTAAACTCGGGGGCTGGTACTGAAGCTTTCTTT.

The gene calls are TRBV28 and TRBJ1-5, with D uncertain. The V end lost 6 bases, the J end lost 7 bases, and 13 bases lay between the germline ends. Germline CDR1 reads MDHEN; CDR2 reads SYDVKM. The CDR3 loop spans 13 amino acids. This CDR3 reads CASSPPGSQPQHF. As DNA, the CDR3 is TGTGCCAGCAGCCCTCCGGGATCGCAGCCCCAGCATTTT. The complete variable domain, with remaining parts taken from reference TRBV28 and TRBJ1-5, reads DVKVTQSSRYLVKRTGEKVFLECVQDMDHENMFWYRQDPGLGLRLIYFSYDVKMKEKGDIPEGYSVSREKKERFSLILESASTNQTSMYLCASSPPGSQPQHFGDGTRLSIL.

This chain links TRBV29-1 with TRBJ2-1; possibly TRBD2 for D (7 bases). The germline V gene has CDR1 SQVTM and CDR2 ANQGSEA. The CDR3 is 16 residues long. V lost 6 bases, J lost 5 bases, and 23 bases lay in between. CDR3 in amino acids: CSVPRGGRSADNEQFF. The CDR3 region has the DNA TGCAGCGTCCCAAGGGGGGGGAGGAGCGCTGACAATGAGCAGTTCTTC.

The chain employs TRBV19 and TRBJ1-1; D is undetermined. The V end lost 9 bases, the J end lost 2 bases, and 4 bases lay between the germline ends. Per the germline V gene, CDR1 is LNHDA and CDR2 is SQIVND (reference sequence). The CDR3 has 10 amino acids. This CDR3 reads CASGNTEAFF. CDR3 in DNA: TGTGCCAGCGGTAACACTGAAGCTTTCTTT.

This clone was observed once. This chain uses TRBV5-6 with TRBJ1-3; possible D gene TRBD1, 6 bases. Germline assignment: CDR1 SGHDT and CDR2 YYEEEE. This CDR3 contains 15 residues. Trimming pared 6 bases from V and 2 bases from J, leaving 15 bases between. The CDR3 DNA sequence: TGTGCCAGCACCACCTTAGGGGGGGCTGGAAACACCATATATTTT. Amino acid sequence: CASTTLGGAGNTIYF. Variable domain in full (rest from reference TRBV5-6 and TRBJ1-3): DAGVTQSPTHLIKTRGQQVTLRCSPKSGHDTVSWYQQALGQGPQFIFQYYEEEERQRGNFPDRFSGHQFPNYSSELNVNALLLGDSALYLCASTTLGGAGNTIYFGEGSWLTVV.

A few counts support this clone. The chain has TRBV11-3 and TRBJ2-7; D is possibly TRBD1 or TRBD2 (5 bases each). CDR1 is SGHNT, CDR2 YENEEA, per germline. CDR3 length: 15 amino acids. Trimming took off 5 bases at V and 3 bases at J, with 17 bases between the two ends. CDR3 nucleotides: TGTGCCAGCAGCCCGGGGTCGGGACGGGACTACGAGCAGTACTTC. It codes for CASSPGSGRDYEQYF.

This clone was counted a few times. This chain uses TRBV28 with TRBJ2-3, with D possibly TRBD1 on 5 matching bases. The CDR3 length is 13 residues. The V end was cut by 6 bases, the J end by 6 bases, with 13 bases between. Germline V gives CDR1 MDHEN, CDR2 SYDVKM. CDR3 amino acids: CASRVQAADTQYF. CDR3 DNA sequence: TGTGCCAGCAGGGTACAGGCGGCGGATACGCAGTATTTT.

This sequence joins TRBV7-6 and TRBJ2-1; D call uncertain. Germline CDR1 is SGHVS and CDR2 is FNYEAQ. CDR3 size: 13 residues. V was cut by 8 bases and J by 1 base, with 9 bases left in between. CDR3 sequence reads: CASRKGSYNEQFF. Here the CDR3 DNA reads TGTGCCAGCCGTAAGGGTTCCTACAATGAGCAGTTCTTC.

This sequence joins TRBV5-1 and TRBJ2-5; tentative D call: TRBD1 (6 bases). The CDR3 is 14 residues long. CDR1 SGHRS and CDR2 YFSETQ come from the germline V gene. V was cut by 0 bases and J by 5 bases, with 11 bases left in between. CDR3 DNA sequence: TGCGCCAGCAGCTTGGGAGGGGGAATGGAGACCCAGTACTTC. This sequence encodes CASSLGGGMETQYF.

The chain carries TRBV7-9 and TRBJ2-5; D is uncertain. The germline CDR1 and CDR2 sequences are SEHNR and FQNEAQ (reference sequence). Trimming pared 5 bases from V and 0 bases from J, leaving 4 bases between. The CDR3 contains 12 residues. The DNA for the CDR3 is TGTGCCAGCAGCATAAACCAAGAGACCCAGTACTTC. Its translation: CASSINQETQYF.

The V gene is TRBV5-1, the J gene TRBJ2-3; D is uncertain. CDR1 SGHRS and CDR2 YFSETQ come from the germline V gene. This CDR3 is built from 13 residues. Trimming stripped 4 bases from V and 2 bases from J, with 8 bases between. This CDR3 is CASSQDTTDTQYF. The DNA for the CDR3 is TGCGCCAGCAGCCAAGACACCACAGATACGCAGTATTTT.

The chain couples TRBV2 to TRBJ1-5; D perhaps matches TRBD1 (6 bases). This CDR3 is built from 13 residues. Germline CDR1 SNHLY, CDR2 FYNNEI. Trimming stripped 6 bases from V and 9 bases from J, with 15 bases between. The CDR3 protein is CASRTKDRTPQHF. CDR3 nucleotides: TGTGCCAGCAGGACGAAGGACAGAACGCCCCAGCATTTT.

The rearrangement joins TRBV7-3 to TRBJ2-1, with D uncertain. Trimming took off 5 bases at V and 8 bases at J, with 16 bases between the two ends. The germline CDR1 and CDR2 sequences are SGHTA and FQGTGA. CDR3 size: 14 residues. The CDR3 spells CASSPSSGVDEQFF. DNA of the CDR3: TGTGCCAGCAGCCCCTCGTCAGGAGTCGATGAGCAGTTCTTC.

The genes are TRBV4-1 and TRBJ2-1; D remains ambiguous. Per germline, CDR1 MGHRA and CDR2 YSYEKL. This CDR3 has 15 residues. V lost 3 bases and J 7 bases, leaving 16 bases between the germline ends. Here the CDR3 DNA reads TGCGCCAGCAGCCACGCCGGGTCGGAGAGTAATGAGCAGTTCTTC. The encoded protein is CASSHAGSESNEQFF.

The chain employs TRBV18 and TRBJ2-3, with 10 bases fitting TRBD2. This CDR3 has 16 amino acids. The germline V gene has CDR1 KGHSH and CDR2 LQKENI. The junction had 4 bases not matched to a gene; V was cut back by 3 bases and J by 1 base. The CDR3 DNA reads as TGTGCCAGCTCACCGGCTAGCGGGAGTGGCACAGATACGCAGTATTTT. Encoded protein: CASSPASGSGTDTQYF. Supplemented by reference TRBV18 and TRBJ2-3, the full variable domain reads NAGVMQNPRHLVRRRGQEARLRCSPMKGHSHVYWYRQLPEEGLKFMVYLQKENIIDESGMPKERFSAEFPKEGPSILRIQQVVRGDSAAYFCASSPASGSGTDTQYFGPGTRLTVL.

The genes are TRBV28 and TRBJ2-5; weak D call: TRBD1 (6 bases). This CDR3 is built from 13 residues. Trimming removed 6 bases at V and 7 bases at J, with 15 bases between. Germline V gene sequence: CDR1 MDHEN, CDR2 SYDVKM. DNA for the CDR3: TGTGCCAGCAGCAAACAGGGTTTGGGGACCCAGTACTTC. Amino acids: CASSKQGLGTQYF.

The rearrangement links TRBV29-1 to TRBJ2-7; D not certain. The CDR3 is 14 residues long. Germline CDR1 reads SQVTM; CDR2 reads ANQGSEA. Trimming left V 5 bases short and J 1 base short, with 15 bases between. Here the CDR3 reads CSVQRDPTSYEQYF. CDR3 nucleotides: TGCAGCGTTCAACGCGACCCCACTTCCTACGAGCAGTACTTC.

The J gene is TRBJ1-2, the V gene TRBV5-5; D gene ambiguous. Trimming took 3 bases from V and 3 from J, leaving 12 bases between them. Germline loops: CDR1 SGHKS, CDR2 YYEKEE (reference sequence). The length of the CDR3 is 14 residues. The CDR3 is CASSSTGYDYGYTF. In nucleotides, the CDR3 is TGTGCCAGCAGCTCAACTGGGTATGACTATGGCTACACCTTC.

The rearrangement links TRBV30 to TRBJ1-2; unclear D gene. The CDR3 has 15 residues. V shed 1 base and J shed 7 bases, with 19 bases lying between them. Germline assignment: CDR1 GTSNPN and CDR2 SVGIG (reference sequence). CDR3: CAWSAADPKVGGYTF. The CDR3 bases are TGTGCCTGGAGTGCCGCCGACCCGAAGGTAGGTGGCTACACCTTC.

This chain links TRBV9 with TRBJ2-2; D unresolved. The length of the CDR3 is 15 residues. CDR1 and CDR2 from the germline V gene are SGDLS and YYNGEE. The V gene lost 2 bases and the J gene lost 1 base, with 9 bases spanning the gap. The CDR3 DNA is TGTGCCAGCAGCGTCCGACTGATGAACACCGGGGAGCTGTTTTTT. It codes for CASSVRLMNTGELFF.